Below, 27 T cell receptor beta chains from the same sample are listed, as sequenced in a study of Ad26.COV2.S vaccination and SARS-CoV-2 variants. Treatment indicated: some 20 received Ad26.COV2.S at low or high dose, single or two shots; roughly five received placebo; per-sample allocation not given. Sampling was performed 63 days after the first vaccine or placebo injection. The method was immunoSEQ multiplex PCR; TCRdb's version includes in-frame clones alone and lacks a portion of them. The data show 250,000 or so clones, around 90% seen once. Sequenced material: peripheral blood, taken in a trial of Ad26.COV2.S vaccine versus placebo. These receptors all stem from a person aged 18-60 years who received the Ad26.COV2.S COVID-19 vaccine or a placebo.

The V gene is TRBV6-2 or TRBV6-3, the J gene TRBJ2-2, with D tentatively TRBD2 (7 bases). The CDR3 has 15 amino acids. Trimming left V 2 bases short and J 4 bases short, with 11 bases between. Germline assignment: CDR1 MNHEY and CDR2 SVGEGT. The chain's CDR3 is CASSYGRGFTGELFF. The CDR3 region has the DNA TGTGCCAGCAGTTACGGGAGGGGGTTCACCGGGGAGCTGTTTTTT.

The chain has TRBV29-1 and TRBJ2-1, with D hard to call. Germline lookup yields CDR1 SQVTM and CDR2 ANQGSEA. The V end lost 3 bases, the J end lost 12 bases, and 21 bases lay between the germline ends. The CDR3 length is 14 residues. CDR3 DNA sequence: TGCAGCGTTGATAGCCCCCCCCCACGGTTTTGGCAGTTCTTC. Its protein is CSVDSPPPRFWQFF.

The V call is TRBV12-3 or TRBV12-4, the J call TRBJ2-7; D unresolved. V was pared by 4 bases and J by 0 bases, with 4 bases between. The CDR3 runs to 12 residues. The chain's CDR3 is CASSWSSYEQYF. CDR3 DNA: TGTGCCAGCAGTTGGAGCTCCTACGAGCAGTACTTC.

This chain connects TRBV9 to TRBJ1-1, with 8 bases fitting TRBD1. The V gene's germline CDR1 is SGDLS and CDR2 YYNGEE. The CDR3 runs 14 residues. V gave up 3 bases and J gave up 5 bases; unmatched junction bases: 6. CDR3 amino acids: CASSAQDRGTEAFF. In DNA form, the CDR3 reads TGTGCCAGCAGCGCTCAAGACAGGGGAACTGAAGCTTTCTTT.

The rearrangement links TRBV6-5 to TRBJ1-1, with unresolved D. Between the trimmed V and J ends, which lost 8 bases and 0 bases, there was a span of 16 bases. Germline-derived CDR1 and CDR2 are MNHEY and SVGAGI. The CDR3 loop spans 15 amino acids. The CDR3 is CASATQRVLNTEAFF. Here the CDR3 DNA reads TGTGCCAGCGCGACCCAACGGGTCCTGAACACTGAAGCTTTCTTT.

As DNA, the CDR3 is TGCAGTGCTAGTGGACAGGGGGCCAGCATGAACACTGAAGCTTTCTTT. Translated: CSASGQGASMNTEAFF. This chain joins TRBV20-1 and TRBJ1-1, with 11 bases identical to TRBD1. The CDR3 spans 16 residues. The trim removed 3 bases at V and 0 bases at J, leaving 6 bases unmatched. Germline CDR1 and CDR2: DFQATT and SNEGSKA (reference sequence).

The rearrangement links TRBV30 to TRBJ1-1; weak D call: TRBD1 (5 bases). This CDR3 is built from 13 residues. The V gene lost 3 bases and the J gene lost 0 bases, with 8 bases spanning the gap. CDR1 GTSNPN and CDR2 SVGIG come from the germline V gene (reference sequence). The CDR3, as DNA: TGTGCCTGGAGAGAACAGGTGAACACTGAAGCTTTCTTT. This gives the protein CAWREQVNTEAFF.

J is TRBJ1-2 and V is TRBV27, with D hard to call. V was pared by 2 bases and J by 3 bases, with 7 bases between. CDR1 is MNHEY and CDR2 is SMNVEV in the germline V gene (reference sequence). CDR3 length equals 13 residues. In DNA, the CDR3 is TGTGCCAGCAGTTTAAACGCCTACTATGGCTACACCTTC. Translated: CASSLNAYYGYTF.

The chain is built from TRBV6-1 and TRBJ2-7, with D perhaps TRBD1 (6 bases). The CDR3 loop spans 16 amino acids. The V gene lost 1 base and the J gene lost 0 bases, with 13 bases spanning the gap. Germline CDR1 and CDR2: MNHNS and SASEGT. This chain's CDR3 is CASSEGGQWPSYEQYV. In DNA, the CDR3 is TGTGCCAGCAGTGAAGGTGGACAGTGGCCCTCCTACGAGCAGTACGTC.

This clone was recorded only once. This sequence joins TRBV6-2 or TRBV6-3 and TRBJ2-3; 9 bases agree with TRBD1. CDR1 and CDR2 from the germline V gene are MNHEY and SVGEGT. The V segment lost 6 bases and the J segment 4 bases; nucleotides outside the gene matches: 11. This CDR3 comprises 16 residues. The CDR3 sequence is CASSFGQGRMADTQYF. As DNA, the CDR3 is TGTGCCAGCAGCTTCGGACAGGGGAGGATGGCAGATACGCAGTATTTT.

This chain connects TRBV6-6 to TRBJ2-2; 12 bases agree with TRBD2. The V gene end was trimmed by 5 bases and the J gene end by 5 bases; junction bases not matched to a gene: 3. There are 15 residues in the CDR3. The germline CDR1 and CDR2 sequences are MNHNY and SVGAGI (reference sequence). The chain's CDR3 is CASSPSGGATGELFF. The CDR3 coding sequence is TGTGCCAGCAGTCCTAGCGGGGGGGCAACCGGGGAGCTGTTTTTT.

The CDR3 loop is CASSQDRVNTEAFF. The CDR3 region has the DNA TGTGCCAGCAGCCAGGACAGGGTGAACACTGAAGCTTTCTTT. The chain employs TRBV5-4 and TRBJ1-1; 8 nucleotides align to TRBD1. The CDR3 spans 14 residues. Losses at the gene ends were 4 bases for V and 0 bases for J; bases not matched to a gene: 2. Germline CDR1 SGHNT, CDR2 YYREEE (reference sequence).

The chain links TRBV6-5 to TRBJ2-3, with D unclear. The CDR3 runs 15 residues. Trimming cost V 5 bases and J 6 bases, with 18 bases left between them. The germline gives CDR1 MNHEY, CDR2 SVGAGI. The CDR3 sequence: CASSLTASKVDTQYF. For the CDR3, the DNA is TGTGCCAGCAGTCTCACAGCTTCGAAGGTGGATACGCAGTATTTT.

The rearrangement joins TRBV24-1 to TRBJ1-2, with 11 bases fitting TRBD1. Germline V gene lookup returns CDR1 KGHDR and CDR2 SFDVKD. The CDR3 runs to 15 residues. The V gene end was trimmed by 5 bases and the J gene end by 5 bases; junction bases not matched to a gene: 6. CDR3 nucleotides: TGTGCCACCAGTGCTGCGGGACAGGGGGTGTATGGCTACACCTTC. Its translation: CATSAAGQGVYGYTF.

The V call is TRBV6-1, the J call TRBJ2-7; D gene uncertain. This CDR3 contains 13 residues. The V gene lost 1 base and the J gene lost 7 bases, with 11 bases spanning the gap. Germline lookup yields CDR1 MNHNS and CDR2 SASEGT. The CDR3 loop is CASSEDLLREQYF. The CDR3 coding sequence is TGTGCCAGCAGTGAAGACCTTCTAAGAGAGCAGTACTTC.

The chain recombines TRBV19 with TRBJ2-7, with a tentative D call TRBD2 (6 bases). The CDR3 is 14 amino acids. CDR1 and CDR2 from the germline V gene are LNHDA and SQIVND (reference sequence). V lost 10 bases and J 3 bases, leaving 19 bases between the germline ends. In nucleotides, the CDR3 is TGTGCCACACGACGGGACTCACTAGACTACGAGCAGTACTTC. As protein: CATRRDSLDYEQYF.

The CDR3 loop is CATSDGRFTETQYF. The CDR3 coding sequence is TGTGCCACCAGTGATGGGCGGTTTACAGAGACCCAGTACTTC. The chain has TRBV24-1 and TRBJ2-5; D call uncertain. Germline CDR1 reads KGHDR; CDR2 reads SFDVKD. The CDR3 spans 14 residues. The V end was cut by 3 bases, the J end by 4 bases, with 11 bases between.

This clone was picked up a small number of times. CDR3 sequence: CASRGTGTGTYEQYV. The CDR3 nucleotides read TGCGCCAGCAGGGGTACCGGGACAGGGACCTACGAGCAGTACGTC. The chain joins TRBV10-1 to TRBJ2-7; 9 bases agree with TRBD1. CDR1 is WNHNN, CDR2 SYGVQD, per germline (reference sequence). This CDR3 spans 15 amino acids. J was trimmed by 2 bases and V by 6 bases; bases with no gene match: 8.

This clone was observed once. V gene TRBV27 combines with J gene TRBJ2-5, with 10 bases fitting TRBD1. The V segment lost 8 bases and the J segment 7 bases; nucleotides outside the gene matches: 10. The CDR3 contains 14 residues. Per germline, CDR1 MNHEY and CDR2 SMNVEV (reference sequence). CDR3 loop: CASAGTGAVGTQYF. CDR3 DNA: TGTGCCAGCGCCGGGACAGGGGCCGTAGGGACCCAGTACTTC.

The genes are TRBV7-8 and TRBJ1-1; D unresolved. The CDR3 extends over 13 amino acids. The germline V and J ends were trimmed by 5 bases and 0 bases, with 7 bases remaining between them. Germline assignment: CDR1 SGHVS and CDR2 FQNEAQ. Here the CDR3 DNA reads TGTGCCAGCAGCCTAGTAATGAACACTGAAGCTTTCTTT. This gives the protein CASSLVMNTEAFF.

The chain combines TRBV4-3 with TRBJ2-5, with TRBD2 as a possible D gene (6 bases). The CDR3 extends over 16 amino acids. V was clipped by 0 bases and J by 2 bases, with 13 bases between them. Germline loops: CDR1 LGHNA, CDR2 YSLEER. The CDR3 nucleotides read TGCGCCAGCAGCCAAGATAGCGGTTTCCCGCAAGAGACCCAGTACTTC. This codes for CASSQDSGFPQETQYF.

CDR3: CASNTLGAGGEQFF. CDR3 nucleotides: TGTGCCAGTAATACGCTGGGAGCTGGGGGTGAGCAGTTCTTC. The J gene is TRBJ2-1, the V gene TRBV19; D possibly matches TRBD1 or TRBD2 (5 bases each). Germline V gene data show CDR1 as LNHDA and CDR2 as SQIVND (reference sequence). The CDR3 extends over 14 amino acids. V dropped 7 bases and J dropped 9 bases, with 19 bases sitting between them.

The CDR3 sequence is CASSPPDKWNNEQFF. The CDR3 nucleotides are TGTGCCAGCAGCCCCCCAGACAAGTGGAACAATGAGCAGTTCTTC. This rearrangement joins TRBV11-1 to TRBJ2-1; D gene unclear. Germline assignment: CDR1 SGHAT and CDR2 FQDESV (reference sequence). The CDR3 consists of 15 residues. Trimming took 5 bases from V and 5 from J, leaving 16 bases between them.

This clone has just one count. The chain carries TRBV4-1 and TRBJ2-1, with TRBD2 identical over 13 bases. Germline V gene data show CDR1 as MGHRA and CDR2 as YSYEKL. J lost 7 bases, V lost 0 bases, and 12 bases had no gene match. This CDR3 region has 19 residues. CDR3 in amino acids: CASSQDGRTSGSTRNEQFF. DNA for the CDR3: TGCGCCAGCAGCCAAGATGGGCGGACTAGCGGGAGTACTAGGAATGAGCAGTTCTTC.

The chain recombines TRBV19 with TRBJ2-5, with 10 bases aligning to TRBD1. CDR1 is LNHDA and CDR2 is SQIVND in the germline V gene (reference sequence). The CDR3 extends over 15 amino acids. V trimming: 5 bases; J trimming: 3 bases; junction bases outside the gene matches: 6. CDR3 in amino acids: CASSGAGTGEETQYF. The DNA of the CDR3 is TGTGCCAGTAGTGGAGCCGGGACAGGGGAAGAGACCCAGTACTTC.

This chain links TRBV5-6 with TRBJ2-2; no definite D call. Trimming shortened V by 4 bases and J by 6 bases, and 7 bases separated the two germline ends. The CDR3 has 12 residues. Per germline, CDR1 SGHDT and CDR2 YYEEEE. CDR3 nucleotides: TGTGCCAGCAGCACAAACCCCGGGGAGCTGTTTTTT. Translation: CASSTNPGELFF.

CDR3 bases: TGTGCCAGGACTCAACCTAGCGTCAGGCCAGATACGCAGTATTTT. Protein sequence: CARTQPSVRPDTQYF. This chain connects TRBV6-5 to TRBJ2-3; possibly TRBD2 for D (6 bases). The CDR3 has 15 residues. CDR1 and CDR2 (germline): MNHEY, SVGAGI. Trimming shortened V by 9 bases and J by 4 bases, and 20 bases separated the two germline ends.